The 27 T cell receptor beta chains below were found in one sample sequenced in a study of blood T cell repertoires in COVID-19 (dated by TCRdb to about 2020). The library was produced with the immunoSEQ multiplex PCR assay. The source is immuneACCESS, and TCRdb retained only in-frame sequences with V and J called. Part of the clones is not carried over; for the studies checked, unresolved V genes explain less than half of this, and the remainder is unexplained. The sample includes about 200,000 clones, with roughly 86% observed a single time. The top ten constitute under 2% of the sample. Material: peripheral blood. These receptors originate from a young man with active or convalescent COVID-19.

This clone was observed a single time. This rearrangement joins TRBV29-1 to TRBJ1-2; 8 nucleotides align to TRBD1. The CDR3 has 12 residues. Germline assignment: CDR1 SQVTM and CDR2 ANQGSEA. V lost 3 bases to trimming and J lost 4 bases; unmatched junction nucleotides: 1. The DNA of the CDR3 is TGCAGCGTTGAGACAGGGGCCTATGGCTACACCTTC. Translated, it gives CSVETGAYGYTF.

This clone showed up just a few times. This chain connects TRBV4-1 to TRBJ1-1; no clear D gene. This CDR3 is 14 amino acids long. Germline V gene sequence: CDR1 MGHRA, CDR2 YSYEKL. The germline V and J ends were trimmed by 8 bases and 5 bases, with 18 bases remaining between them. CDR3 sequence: CASQGPLRGTEAFF. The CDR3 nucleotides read TGCGCCAGCCAAGGGCCCCTACGAGGGACTGAAGCTTTCTTT.

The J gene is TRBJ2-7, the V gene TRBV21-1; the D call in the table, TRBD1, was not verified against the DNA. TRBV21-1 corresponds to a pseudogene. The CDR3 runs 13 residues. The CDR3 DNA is TGTGCCAGCAGCCCCTGGGACACCTACGAGCAGTACTTC. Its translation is CASSPWDTYEQYF.

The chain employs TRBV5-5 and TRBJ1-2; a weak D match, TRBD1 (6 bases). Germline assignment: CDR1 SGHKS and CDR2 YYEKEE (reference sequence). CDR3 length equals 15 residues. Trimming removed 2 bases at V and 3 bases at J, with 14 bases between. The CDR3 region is CASSFLGRGDYGYTF. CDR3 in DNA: TGTGCCAGCAGCTTTTTGGGCAGGGGCGACTATGGCTACACCTTC.

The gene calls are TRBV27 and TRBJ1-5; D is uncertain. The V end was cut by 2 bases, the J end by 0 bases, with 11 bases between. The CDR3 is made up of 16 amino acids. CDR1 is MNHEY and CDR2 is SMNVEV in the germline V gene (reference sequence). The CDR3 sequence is CASSLVGEISNQPQHF. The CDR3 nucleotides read TGTGCCAGCAGTTTAGTGGGCGAAATTAGCAATCAGCCCCAGCATTTT.

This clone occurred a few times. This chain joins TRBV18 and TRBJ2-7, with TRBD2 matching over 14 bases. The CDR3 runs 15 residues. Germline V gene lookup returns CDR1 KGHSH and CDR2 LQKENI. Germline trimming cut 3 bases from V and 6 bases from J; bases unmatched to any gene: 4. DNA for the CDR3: TGTGCCAGCTCACCGACTAGCGGGAGGGCCCTCGAGCAGTACTTC. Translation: CASSPTSGRALEQYF. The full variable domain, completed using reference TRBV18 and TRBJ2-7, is NAGVMQNPRHLVRRRGQEARLRCSPMKGHSHVYWYRQLPEEGLKFMVYLQKENIIDESGMPKERFSAEFPKEGPSILRIQQVVRGDSAAYFCASSPTSGRALEQYFGPGTRLTVT.

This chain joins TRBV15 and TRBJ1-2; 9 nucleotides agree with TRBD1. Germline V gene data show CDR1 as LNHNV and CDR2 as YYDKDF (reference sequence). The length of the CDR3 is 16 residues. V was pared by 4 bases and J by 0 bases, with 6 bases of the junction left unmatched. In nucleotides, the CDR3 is TGTGCCACCAGCACACGGGACAGGGCAGCTAACTATGGCTACACCTTC. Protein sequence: CATSTRDRAANYGYTF. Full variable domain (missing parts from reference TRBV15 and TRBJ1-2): DAMVIQNPRYQVTQFGKPVTLSCSQTLNHNVMYWYQQKSSQAPKLLFHYYDKDFNNEADTPDNFQSRRPNTSFCFLDIRSPGLGDTAMYLCATSTRDRAANYGYTFGSGTRLTVV.

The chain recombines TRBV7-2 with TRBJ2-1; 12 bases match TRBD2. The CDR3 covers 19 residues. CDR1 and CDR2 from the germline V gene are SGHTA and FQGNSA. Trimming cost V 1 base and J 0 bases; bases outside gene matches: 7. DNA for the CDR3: TGTGCCAGCAGCTTAGTGACTACTAGCGGGGGGCCCTCCTACAATGAGCAGTTCTTC. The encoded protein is CASSLVTTSGGPSYNEQFF.

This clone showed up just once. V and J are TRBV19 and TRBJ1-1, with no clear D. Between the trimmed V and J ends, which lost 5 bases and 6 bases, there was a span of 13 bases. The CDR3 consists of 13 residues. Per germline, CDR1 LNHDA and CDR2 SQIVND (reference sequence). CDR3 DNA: TGTGCCAGTAGTCTTCGGGGAGTCGCTGAAGCTTTCTTT. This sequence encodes CASSLRGVAEAFF. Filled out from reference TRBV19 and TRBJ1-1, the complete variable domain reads DGGITQSPKYLFRKEGQNVTLSCEQNLNHDAMYWYRQDPGQGLRLIYYSQIVNDFQKGDIAEGYSVSREKKESFPLTVTSAQKNPTAFYLCASSLRGVAEAFFGQGTRLTVV.

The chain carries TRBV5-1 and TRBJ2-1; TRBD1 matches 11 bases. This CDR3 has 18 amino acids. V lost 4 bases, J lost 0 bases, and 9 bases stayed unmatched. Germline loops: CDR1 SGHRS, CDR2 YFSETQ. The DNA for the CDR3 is TGCGCCAGCAGCCCGGGACAGGGGGTGAGAAGCTCCTACAATGAGCAGTTCTTC. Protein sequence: CASSPGQGVRSSYNEQFF.

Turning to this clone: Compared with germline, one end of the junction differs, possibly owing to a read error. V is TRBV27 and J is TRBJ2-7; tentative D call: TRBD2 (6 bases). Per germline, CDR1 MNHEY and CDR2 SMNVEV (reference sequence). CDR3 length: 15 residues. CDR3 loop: CASSISGTSSYEQYF. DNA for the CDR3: TGTGCCAGCAGTATATCCGGGACTTCGTCCTACGAGCAGTACTTC.

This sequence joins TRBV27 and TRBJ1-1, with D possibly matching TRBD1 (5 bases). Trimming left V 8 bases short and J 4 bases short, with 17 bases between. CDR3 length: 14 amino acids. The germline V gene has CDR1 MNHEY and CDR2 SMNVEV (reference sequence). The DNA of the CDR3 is TGTGCCAGCTCTTATTCCGGGGGGGGCACTGAAGCTTTCTTT. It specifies CASSYSGGGTEAFF.

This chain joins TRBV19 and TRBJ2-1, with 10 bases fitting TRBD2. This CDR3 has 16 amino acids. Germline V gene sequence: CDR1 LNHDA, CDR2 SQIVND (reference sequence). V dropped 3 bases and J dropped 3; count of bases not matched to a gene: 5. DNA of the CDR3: TGTGCCAGTAGTATCGCCGGGACTAGCGTCTACAATGAGCAGTTCTTC. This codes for CASSIAGTSVYNEQFF.

CDR3 in amino acids: CASSYTSDTYEQYF. CDR3 sequence (DNA): TGTGCCAGCAGCTACACTAGCGACACCTACGAGCAGTACTTC. V gene TRBV11-2 combines with J gene TRBJ2-7; TRBD2 aligns across 7 bases. From germline, CDR1 is SGHAT and CDR2 FQNNGV. The CDR3 runs to 14 residues. J gave up 2 bases and V 4 bases, and 5 bases lay outside the gene matches.

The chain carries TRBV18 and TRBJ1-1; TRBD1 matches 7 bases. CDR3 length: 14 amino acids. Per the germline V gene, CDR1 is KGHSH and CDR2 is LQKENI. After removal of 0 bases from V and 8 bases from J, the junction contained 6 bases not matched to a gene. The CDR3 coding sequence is TGTGCCAGCTCACCACCGATAGCAGGGGGAGAAGCTTTCTTT. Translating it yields CASSPPIAGGEAFF.

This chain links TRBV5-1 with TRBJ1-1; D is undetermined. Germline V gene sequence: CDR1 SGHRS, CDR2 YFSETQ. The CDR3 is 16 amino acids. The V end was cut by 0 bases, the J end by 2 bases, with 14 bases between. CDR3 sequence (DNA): TGCGCCAGCAGCTTGGCGGAGGCGGTGGCCAACACTGAAGCTTTCTTT. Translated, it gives CASSLAEAVANTEAFF.

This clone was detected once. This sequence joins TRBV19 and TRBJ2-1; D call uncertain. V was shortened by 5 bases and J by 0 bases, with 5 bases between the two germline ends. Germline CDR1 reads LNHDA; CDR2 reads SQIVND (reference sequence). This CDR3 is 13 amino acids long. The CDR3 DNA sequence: TGTGCCAGTAGTGGCAGCTCCTACAATGAGCAGTTCTTC. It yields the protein CASSGSSYNEQFF.

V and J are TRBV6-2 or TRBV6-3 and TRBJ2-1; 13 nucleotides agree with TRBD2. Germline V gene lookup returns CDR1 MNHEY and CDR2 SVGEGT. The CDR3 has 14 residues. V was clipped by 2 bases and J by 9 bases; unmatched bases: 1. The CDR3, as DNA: TGTGCCAGCAGTTACACTAGCGGGAGGGGTGAGCAGTTCTTC. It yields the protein CASSYTSGRGEQFF.

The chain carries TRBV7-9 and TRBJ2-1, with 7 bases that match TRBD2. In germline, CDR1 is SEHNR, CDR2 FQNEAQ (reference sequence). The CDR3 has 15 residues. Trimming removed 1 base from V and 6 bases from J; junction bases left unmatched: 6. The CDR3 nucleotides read TGTGCCAGCAGCTTAGAACGGGGGAGGGGCAATGAGCAGTTCTTC. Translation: CASSLERGRGNEQFF.

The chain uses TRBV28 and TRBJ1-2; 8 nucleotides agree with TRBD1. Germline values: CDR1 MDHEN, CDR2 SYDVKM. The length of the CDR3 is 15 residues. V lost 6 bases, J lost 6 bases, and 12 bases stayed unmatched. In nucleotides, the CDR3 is TGTGCCAGCAGGCAATCCCGGACAGGGCCGGATGGCTACACCTTC. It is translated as CASRQSRTGPDGYTF.

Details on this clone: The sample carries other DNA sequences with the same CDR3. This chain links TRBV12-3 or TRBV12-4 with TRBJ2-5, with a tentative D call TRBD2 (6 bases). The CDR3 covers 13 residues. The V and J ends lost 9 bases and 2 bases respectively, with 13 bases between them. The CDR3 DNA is TGTGCCAGTTCCCGGGACTCTCAAGAGACCCAGTACTTC. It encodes CASSRDSQETQYF.

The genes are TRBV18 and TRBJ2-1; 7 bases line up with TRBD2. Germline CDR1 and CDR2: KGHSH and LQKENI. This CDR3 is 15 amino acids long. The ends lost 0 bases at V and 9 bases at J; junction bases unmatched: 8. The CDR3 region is CASSPPSRVAGEQFF. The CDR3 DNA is TGTGCCAGCTCACCACCGTCTCGGGTAGCGGGTGAGCAGTTCTTC.

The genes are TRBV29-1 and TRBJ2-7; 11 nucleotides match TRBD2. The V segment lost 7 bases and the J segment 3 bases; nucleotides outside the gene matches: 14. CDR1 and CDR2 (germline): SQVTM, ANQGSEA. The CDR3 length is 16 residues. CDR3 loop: CSAGATGTSGFYEQYF. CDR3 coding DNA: TGCAGCGCTGGGGCAACCGGGACTAGCGGCTTCTACGAGCAGTACTTC.

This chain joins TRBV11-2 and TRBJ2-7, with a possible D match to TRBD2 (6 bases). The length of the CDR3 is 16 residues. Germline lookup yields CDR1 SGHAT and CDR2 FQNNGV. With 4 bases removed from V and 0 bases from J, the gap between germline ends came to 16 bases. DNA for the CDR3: TGTGCCAGCAGCTCTTCGGCGGGGACGAGCTCCTACGAGCAGTACTTC. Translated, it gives CASSSSAGTSSYEQYF.

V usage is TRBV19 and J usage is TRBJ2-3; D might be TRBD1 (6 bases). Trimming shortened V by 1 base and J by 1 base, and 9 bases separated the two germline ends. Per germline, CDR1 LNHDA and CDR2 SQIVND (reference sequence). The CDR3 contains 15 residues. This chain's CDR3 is CASSIAEGGTDTQYF. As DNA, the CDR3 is TGTGCCAGTAGTATAGCCGAGGGGGGCACAGATACGCAGTATTTT.

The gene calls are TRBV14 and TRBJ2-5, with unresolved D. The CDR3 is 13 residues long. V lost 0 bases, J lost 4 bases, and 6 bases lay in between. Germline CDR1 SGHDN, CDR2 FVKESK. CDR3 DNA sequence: TGTGCCAGCAGCCAAGAATCGCGAGAGACCCAGTACTTC. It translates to CASSQESRETQYF.

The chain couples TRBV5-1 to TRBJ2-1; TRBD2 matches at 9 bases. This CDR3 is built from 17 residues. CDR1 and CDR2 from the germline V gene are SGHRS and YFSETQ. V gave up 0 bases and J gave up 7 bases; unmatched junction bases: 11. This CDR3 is CASSLGGSGSFNNEQFF. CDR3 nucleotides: TGCGCCAGCAGCTTGGGGGGTAGCGGGAGTTTTAATAATGAGCAGTTCTTC.